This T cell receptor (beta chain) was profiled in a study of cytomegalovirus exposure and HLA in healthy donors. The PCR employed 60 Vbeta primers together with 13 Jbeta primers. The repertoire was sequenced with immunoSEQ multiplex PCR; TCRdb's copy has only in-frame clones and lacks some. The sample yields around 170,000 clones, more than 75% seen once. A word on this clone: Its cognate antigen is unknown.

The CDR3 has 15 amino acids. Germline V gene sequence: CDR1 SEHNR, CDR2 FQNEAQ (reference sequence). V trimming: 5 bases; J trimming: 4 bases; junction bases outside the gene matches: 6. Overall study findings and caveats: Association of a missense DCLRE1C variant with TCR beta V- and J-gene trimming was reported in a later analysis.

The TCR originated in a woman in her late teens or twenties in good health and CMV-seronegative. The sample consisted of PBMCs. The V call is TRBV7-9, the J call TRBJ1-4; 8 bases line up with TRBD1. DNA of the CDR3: TGTGCCAGCAGCACCGGACAGGGAGGTAATGAAAAACTGTTTTTT. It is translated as CASSTGQGGNEKLFF.